The 4 T cell receptor beta chains below come from one sample, sequenced in a study of cytomegalovirus exposure and HLA in healthy donors. Vbeta (60) and Jbeta (13) primers were used in the PCR. Sequenced by immunoSEQ multiplex PCR; TCRdb stores in-frame clones only, minus some. The repertoire consists of around 190,000 clones, with around 79% occurring once and the leading ten covering about 0.5%. The material sequenced was PBMCs. The receptor set was obtained from a woman in her fifties or sixties in good health and CMV-seronegative.

The chain recombines TRBV29-1 with TRBJ2-7; possibly TRBD1 for D (6 bases). The germline V gene has CDR1 SQVTM and CDR2 ANQGSEA. The V and J ends lost 4 bases and 3 bases respectively, with 10 bases between them. The CDR3 covers 12 residues. In nucleotides, the CDR3 is TGCAGCGTTGTTAAGACAGGCTACGAGCAGTACTTC. This gives the protein CSVVKTGYEQYF.

The CDR3 region has the DNA TGTGCCAGCAGCCTCCTCGGGGGAGGGTTGGAGACCCAGTACTTC. Its protein is CASSLLGGGLETQYF. This sequence joins TRBV7-2 and TRBJ2-5; TRBD2 matches at 7 bases. The germline V gene encodes CDR1 SGHTA and CDR2 FQGNSA. With 5 bases clipped from V and 5 bases from J, the junction kept 11 bases outside the gene matches. This CDR3 region has 15 residues.

The chain couples TRBV5-1 to TRBJ2-3, with 10 bases fitting TRBD2. Trimming took 4 bases from V and 2 from J; bases not matched to a gene: 4. CDR1 SGHRS and CDR2 YFSETQ come from the germline V gene. The CDR3 consists of 15 residues. The CDR3 protein is CASSKTSGVTDTQYF. CDR3 DNA sequence: TGCGCCAGCAGCAAAACTAGCGGGGTCACAGATACGCAGTATTTT. The full variable domain, in which reference TRBV5-1 and TRBJ2-3 provide the parts outside the CDR3, is KAGVTQTPRYLIKTRGQQVTLSCSPISGHRSVSWYQQTPGQGLQFLFEYFSETQRNKGNFPGRFSGRQFSNSRSEMNVSTLELGDSALYLCASSKTSGVTDTQYFGPGTRLTVL.

This chain joins TRBV2 and TRBJ2-3, with 11 bases that match TRBD2. The CDR3 is 19 residues long. The germline CDR1 and CDR2 sequences are SNHLY and FYNNEI. The ends lost 8 bases at V and 2 bases at J; junction bases unmatched: 18. The CDR3 DNA reads TGTGCCAGCGGTCCCTTAACTAGCGGGGGCCTTCATATCACAGATACGCAGTATTTT. Amino acids: CASGPLTSGGLHITDTQYF.